One TCR beta chain is described in this entry. Its antigen is unidentified. These data belong to a study of T cells in Graves' hyperthyroidism and ophthalmopathy. Regarding the study as a whole: A model of 13 V-J features distinguished ophthalmopathy from stable hyperthyroidism.

Uncontrolled infection, other autoimmune disease, pregnancy or lactation disqualified patients from enrolment. Diagnosing involved the use of clinical symptoms, serum thyroxine and TRAb, thyroid ultrasound and orbital computed tomography. This CDR3 has 13 amino acids. Trimming shortened V by 7 bases and J by 7 bases, and 13 bases separated the two germline ends. Germline V lookup: CDR1 SGHTA, CDR2 FQGNSA. From RNA transcripts, TCR beta CDR3 regions were amplified. Using the HTBI primer set, a first-round RT-PCR was run on the TCR CDR3. TCRdb analysed the multiplex PCR reads with MiXCR anew, one entry per CDR3 protein. This table holds 550,000 to 700,000 distinct CDR3 sequences, more than 45% found once.

V is TRBV7-2 and J is TRBJ2-2, with D possibly TRBD2 on 5 matching bases. Source material: peripheral blood or thyroid tissue (not recorded which). The sequence was obtained from an adult woman with Graves' disease, either hyperthyroidism or ophthalmopathy (not recorded which). The CDR3 loop is CASTSNAGGELFF. CDR3 nucleotide sequence: TGTGCCAGCACTTCAAACGCGGGCGGGGAGCTGTTTTTT.